This passage covers 12 T cell receptor beta chains from one sample sequenced in a study of T cell repertoires in aging, cancer and after chemotherapy. A mixed TRB-A/B primer pool amplified rearranged TRB by multiplex touch-down PCR. MiXCR was run by TCRdb on the multiplex PCR reads, yielding one entry per CDR3 protein. Among fewer than 9,500 distinct CDR3 sequences listed, 54% were seen once. Amplification of TCR beta used genomic DNA extracted from peripheral blood. Sequencing was performed on blood. Receptors were obtained from a human donor with a solid tumor.

The V gene is TRBV7-9, the J gene TRBJ2-7; D perhaps matches TRBD2 (7 bases). The CDR3 runs to 15 residues. Germline CDR1 and CDR2: SEHNR and FQNEAQ (reference sequence). V lost 5 bases and J lost 3, with 17 bases in between. The CDR3 region has the DNA TGTGCCAGCAGCCCGGGGGCGGGAGCCCGCTACGAGCAGTACTTC. Translation: CASSPGAGARYEQYF.

This clonotype has just a few counts. The chain is built from TRBV27 and TRBJ2-7; TRBD1 aligns across 8 bases. V was clipped by 5 bases and J by 3 bases; unmatched bases: 6. The CDR3 has 14 amino acids. The germline V gene encodes CDR1 MNHEY and CDR2 SMNVEV (reference sequence). The CDR3 loop is CASSPGQEIYEQYF. CDR3 in DNA: TGTGCCAGCAGTCCGGGACAGGAGATCTACGAGCAGTACTTC.

V is TRBV20-1 and J is TRBJ2-5, with no clear D. This CDR3 is 11 amino acids long. V dropped 3 bases and J dropped 4 bases, with 6 bases sitting between them. The germline V gene encodes CDR1 DFQATT and CDR2 SNEGSKA (reference sequence). In DNA form, the CDR3 reads TGCAGTGCTAGGGCCCGAGAGACCCAGTACTTC. It encodes CSARARETQYF.

The sample holds a few counts of this clonotype. The V and J genes are TRBV15 and TRBJ1-2, with 7 bases fitting TRBD1. The CDR3 totals 14 residues. Germline V gene lookup returns CDR1 LNHNV and CDR2 YYDKDF (reference sequence). V shed 0 bases and J 5 bases; nucleotides not matched to a gene: 3. CDR3 loop: CATSRDPGQYGYTF. The CDR3 nucleotides read TGTGCCACCAGCAGAGATCCGGGACAGTATGGCTACACCTTC.

This clonotype was seen a handful of times. The gene calls are TRBV4-2 and TRBJ2-5, with TRBD2 identical over 10 bases. Germline loops: CDR1 LGHNA, CDR2 YNFKEQ. V dropped 5 bases and J dropped 1; count of bases not matched to a gene: 4. This CDR3 spans 15 amino acids. The CDR3 sequence is CASSARTSGQETQYF. CDR3 nucleotide sequence: TGTGCCAGCAGCGCACGGACTAGCGGCCAAGAGACCCAGTACTTC.

This clonotype was detected a few times. This chain links TRBV6-5 with TRBJ2-5; TRBD1 is a possible D gene (5 bases). V was cut by 2 bases and J by 4 bases, with 17 bases left in between. In germline, CDR1 is MNHEY, CDR2 SVGAGI. The CDR3 totals 16 residues. Written as DNA, the CDR3 is TGTGCCAGCAGTTACACAGGTCAGCCCGTCGTAGAGACCCAGTACTTC. Amino acid sequence: CASSYTGQPVVETQYF.

A few counts support this clonotype. V is TRBV30 and J is TRBJ2-1; no firm D call. The CDR3 has 14 residues. V gave up 0 bases and J gave up 6 bases, with 12 bases separating them. The germline V gene has CDR1 GTSNPN and CDR2 SVGIG (reference sequence). In DNA form, the CDR3 reads TGTGCCTGGAGTGTAGGTGGGAATTTCAATGAGCAGTTCTTC. It specifies CAWSVGGNFNEQFF.

This clonotype appeared a few times. The rearrangement uses TRBV7-2 and TRBJ2-3; D is unclear. The CDR3 has 15 residues. CDR1 and CDR2 from the germline V gene are SGHTA and FQGNSA. V was pared by 1 base and J by 4 bases, with 12 bases between. CDR3 loop: CASSLVPTGADTQYF. The CDR3 DNA reads as TGTGCCAGCAGCTTAGTTCCCACTGGCGCAGATACGCAGTATTTT.

This chain joins TRBV19 and TRBJ1-1, with D possibly being TRBD1 (6 bases). CDR3 length equals 13 residues. Germline values: CDR1 LNHDA, CDR2 SQIVND (reference sequence). With 9 bases removed from V and 8 bases from J, the gap between germline ends came to 19 bases. The CDR3 DNA reads TGTGCCAGCAGCTTAGGGGGGCCGGGGGAAGCTTTCTTT. Amino acids: CASSLGGPGEAFF.

The chain combines TRBV5-6 with TRBJ1-4, with a possible D match to TRBD1 (5 bases). Trimming stripped 4 bases from V and 4 bases from J, with 11 bases between. Germline V gene data show CDR1 as SGHDT and CDR2 as YYEEEE. The CDR3 runs to 14 residues. The CDR3 coding sequence is TGTGCCAGCAGCCCTTCCCAGGGTAATGAAAAACTGTTTTTT. This translates into CASSPSQGNEKLFF.

The chain carries TRBV7-3 and TRBJ1-2, with 9 bases matching TRBD1. The J segment lost 3 bases and the V segment lost 2 bases, leaving 4 bases of the junction unmatched. The CDR3 runs to 15 residues. Germline V gene lookup returns CDR1 SGHTA and CDR2 FQGTGA. The CDR3 coding sequence is TGTGCCAGCAGCTTAGCGAGACAGGGGGACTATGGCTACACCTTC. It is translated as CASSLARQGDYGYTF.

The chain combines TRBV30 with TRBJ1-1; possible D gene TRBD1, 5 bases. The CDR3 runs to 13 residues. Germline CDR1 is GTSNPN and CDR2 is SVGIG (reference sequence). Trimming stripped 4 bases from V and 2 bases from J, with 11 bases between. CDR3 residues: CAWMGPRNTEAFF. In DNA, the CDR3 is TGTGCCTGGATGGGACCGAGAAACACTGAAGCTTTCTTT.